Each of the 2 T cell receptor beta chains below was sequenced from the same sample in a study of blood T cell repertoires in COVID-19. The table came from immunoSEQ multiplex PCR; TCRdb's copy has only in-frame clones and leaves some out. The repertoire holds 90,000 to 110,000 clones, with about four fifths as singletons. Sample: peripheral blood. The receptors come from a woman between 70 and 85 years old with acute or convalescent COVID-19.

This clone turned up a few times. The chain carries TRBV19 and TRBJ1-2, with TRBD1 matching 7 bases. V lost 4 bases and J lost 7; bases outside the gene matches: 15. The CDR3 extends over 16 amino acids. Germline lookup yields CDR1 LNHDA and CDR2 SQIVND (reference sequence). CDR3 protein: CASSTPIFDRDGGYTF. CDR3 nucleotide sequence: TGTGCCAGTAGTACCCCCATATTCGACAGGGACGGTGGCTACACCTTC. The variable domain in full, completed from reference TRBV19 and TRBJ1-2, reads DGGITQSPKYLFRKEGQNVTLSCEQNLNHDAMYWYRQDPGQGLRLIYYSQIVNDFQKGDIAEGYSVSREKKESFPLTVTSAQKNPTAFYLCASSTPIFDRDGGYTFGSGTRLTVV.

The chain carries TRBV30 and TRBJ2-3, with 9 positions matching TRBD2. The V and J ends lost 3 bases and 5 bases, in that order; junction bases with no gene match: 12. Germline assignment: CDR1 GTSNPN and CDR2 SVGIG (reference sequence). The CDR3 is made up of 16 amino acids. CDR3 DNA: TGTGCCTGGAGGACTAGCGCGGGGGGGAGACAAGATACGCAGTATTTT. Its translation: CAWRTSAGGRQDTQYF.